The 27 T cell receptor beta chains below were found in one sample sequenced in a study of technical replicates of blood from several donors. Measured with immunoSEQ multiplex PCR; TCRdb has only the in-frame clones, and not every one. The sample holds about 74,000 clones; 85% to 95% are singletons and the top ten take roughly 0.25%. Sequenced material: T cells isolated from PBMCs. The origin of the receptors is a human donor in good health.

This chain links TRBV28 with TRBJ2-7, with D maybe TRBD2 (6 bases). The CDR3 contains 16 residues. Deletions cut 5 bases from V and 2 bases from J, with 19 bases between. Looked up from germline, CDR1 is MDHEN and CDR2 is SYDVKM. CDR3 sequence reads: CASSGDPGTATYEQYF. As DNA, the CDR3 is TGTGCCAGCAGTGGGGATCCGGGGACTGCCACCTACGAGCAGTACTTC. Drawing the rest from reference TRBV28 and TRBJ2-7, the complete variable domain is DVKVTQSSRYLVKRTGEKVFLECVQDMDHENMFWYRQDPGLGLRLIYFSYDVKMKEKGDIPEGYSVSREKKERFSLILESASTNQTSMYLCASSGDPGTATYEQYFGPGTRLTVT.

The chain couples TRBV29-1 to TRBJ2-4, with TRBD1 identical over 12 bases. Looked up from germline, CDR1 is SQVTM and CDR2 is ANQGSEA. The V and J ends lost 4 bases and 6 bases, in that order; junction bases with no gene match: 4. This CDR3 comprises 14 residues. In DNA form, the CDR3 reads TGCAGCGTTGTGGGACAGGGGGCGGCAAACATTCAGTACTTC. Translated: CSVVGQGAANIQYF.

The chain is built from TRBV4-1 and TRBJ1-5; 10 bases match TRBD1. The CDR3 length is 15 residues. The V gene's germline CDR1 is MGHRA and CDR2 YSYEKL. V lost 4 bases and J lost 2; bases outside the gene matches: 2. For the CDR3, the DNA is TGCGCCAGCAGCCTTGGACAGGGGGGCAATCAGCCCCAGCATTTT. Its protein product is CASSLGQGGNQPQHF.

This clone was observed once. The V gene is TRBV10-1, the J gene TRBJ2-1, with 7 bases lining up with TRBD2. This CDR3 comprises 14 residues. V gave up 4 bases and J gave up 4 bases; unmatched junction bases: 4. Germline V gene lookup returns CDR1 WNHNN and CDR2 SYGVQD (reference sequence). The CDR3 reads CASSVAGGYNEQFF. The DNA of the CDR3 is TGCGCCAGCAGTGTAGCGGGCGGATACAATGAGCAGTTCTTC.

In its sample, this clone was seen once. The rearrangement uses TRBV4-1 and TRBJ1-1, with D tentatively TRBD1 (6 bases). CDR3 length: 16 residues. The V end lost 1 base, the J end lost 7 bases, and 19 bases lay between the germline ends. Germline V gene sequence: CDR1 MGHRA, CDR2 YSYEKL. CDR3 nucleotides: TGCGCCAGCAGCCAAGGTCCAAGCAGGGGATTTGGTGAAGCTTTCTTT. Protein: CASSQGPSRGFGEAFF.

The V gene is TRBV9, the J gene TRBJ1-1, with D hard to call. CDR1 and CDR2 from the germline V gene are SGDLS and YYNGEE. V was pared by 0 bases and J by 7 bases, with 16 bases between. This CDR3 region has 15 residues. The CDR3: CASSVGGAALVEAFF. The DNA for the CDR3 is TGTGCCAGCAGCGTAGGAGGAGCCGCACTCGTTGAAGCTTTCTTT.

The V call is TRBV18, the J call TRBJ1-2; 8 bases are a match to TRBD1. The CDR3 sequence is 16 residues long. The J segment lost 9 bases and the V segment lost 2 bases, leaving 14 bases of the junction unmatched. Germline assignment: CDR1 KGHSH and CDR2 LQKENI. CDR3 sequence reads: CASSPSGTGDLGSYTF. DNA for the CDR3: TGTGCCAGCTCACCATCTGGGACAGGTGACCTGGGAAGCTACACCTTC.

The chain uses TRBV6-6 and TRBJ1-1; tentatively, D is TRBD1 (6 bases). The V end was cut by 7 bases, the J end by 6 bases, with 12 bases between. CDR3 length: 12 amino acids. Per germline, CDR1 MNHNY and CDR2 SVGAGI (reference sequence). CDR3 amino acids: CASNPKGAEAFF. The CDR3 coding sequence is TGTGCCAGCAATCCAAAGGGGGCTGAAGCTTTCTTT.

The genes are TRBV19 and TRBJ2-3; a weak D match, TRBD2 (6 bases). Trimming shortened V by 4 bases and J by 0 bases, and 26 bases separated the two germline ends. In germline, CDR1 is LNHDA, CDR2 SQIVND (reference sequence). This CDR3 has 20 amino acids. CDR3 nucleotides: TGTGCCAGTAGTAGAGGGACTGCCATTGGTGGACTCACTAGCACAGATACGCAGTATTTT. Translated: CASSRGTAIGGLTSTDTQYF.

The V gene is TRBV6-6, the J gene TRBJ1-5; D is unresolved. The CDR3 is 12 residues long. Germline loops: CDR1 MNHNY, CDR2 SVGAGI (reference sequence). V was clipped by 2 bases and J by 5 bases, with 4 bases between them. This CDR3 is CASSYPDQPQHF. DNA for the CDR3: TGTGCCAGCAGTTACCCGGATCAGCCCCAGCATTTT.

V gene TRBV5-4 combines with J gene TRBJ2-1; D perhaps matches TRBD2 (6 bases). Germline V gene data show CDR1 as SGHNT and CDR2 as YYREEE (reference sequence). CDR3 size: 16 residues. V shed 0 bases and J shed 7 bases, with 17 bases lying between them. CDR3 in amino acids: CASSLALADVYNEQFF. CDR3 nucleotide sequence: TGTGCCAGCAGCTTGGCACTAGCAGACGTCTATAATGAGCAGTTCTTC.

This chain links TRBV27 with TRBJ1-5; tentative D call: TRBD1 (6 bases). Germline-derived CDR1 and CDR2 are MNHEY and SMNVEV (reference sequence). Trimming removed 6 bases from V and 4 bases from J, with 25 bases in between. This CDR3 has 18 amino acids. The CDR3, as DNA: TGTGCCAGCAGCCCATGGGGGACATCGAAAGGGGGAAATCAGCCCCAGCATTTT. It specifies CASSPWGTSKGGNQPQHF.

The chain has TRBV28 and TRBJ2-7; TRBD1 is a possible D gene (6 bases). The CDR3 is 11 amino acids. Germline-derived CDR1 and CDR2 are MDHEN and SYDVKM. The V gene lost 6 bases and the J gene lost 4 bases, with 7 bases spanning the gap. In DNA, the CDR3 is TGTGCCAGCAGCAGGGGATACGAGCAGTACTTC. Encoded protein: CASSRGYEQYF.

The chain carries TRBV10-1 and TRBJ2-3; D is perhaps TRBD2 (5 bases). CDR1 WNHNN and CDR2 SYGVQD come from the germline V gene (reference sequence). Trimming left V 4 bases short and J 6 bases short, with 11 bases between. This CDR3 spans 13 amino acids. The CDR3 DNA reads as TGCGCCAGCAGTGGTGGGAGTGGGGATACGCAGTATTTT. This sequence encodes CASSGGSGDTQYF.

The chain carries TRBV25-1 and TRBJ2-1; D is uncertain. V lost 4 bases and J lost 6, with 7 bases in between. There are 12 residues in the CDR3. Germline-derived CDR1 and CDR2 are MGHDK and SYGVNS. The CDR3 region is CASSAGFNEQFF. The CDR3 DNA is TGTGCCAGCAGTGCAGGTTTCAATGAGCAGTTCTTC.

This clone was counted a single time. The chain links TRBV12-5 to TRBJ1-6, with D perhaps matching TRBD1 (5 bases). CDR3 size: 15 residues. Germline V gene data show CDR1 as LGHNT and CDR2 as FRNRAP. V dropped 4 bases and J dropped 3 bases, with 10 bases sitting between them. CDR3 region: CASGSQGDYNSPLHF. The CDR3 DNA reads as TGTGCTAGTGGTTCCCAGGGTGACTATAATTCACCCCTCCACTTT.

V is TRBV10-3 and J is TRBJ1-2; D not certain. The CDR3 is 14 amino acids. Trimming removed 3 bases from V and 7 bases from J, with 15 bases in between. CDR1 ENHRY and CDR2 SYGVKD come from the germline V gene. DNA for the CDR3: TGTGCCATCAGTGAAGGAGACCGAGCGCGTGGCTACACCTTC. Residues: CAISEGDRARGYTF.

This sequence joins TRBV5-1 and TRBJ2-7, with a weak D call TRBD2 (5 bases). The V and J ends lost 3 bases and 4 bases respectively, with 17 bases between them. The CDR3 spans 15 residues. CDR1 is SGHRS and CDR2 is YFSETQ in the germline V gene. CDR3 amino acids: CASSSGIGLGYEQYF. The CDR3 DNA is TGCGCCAGCAGCTCGGGGATCGGACTCGGATACGAGCAGTACTTC.

The chain uses TRBV7-9 and TRBJ2-7, with 9 positions matching TRBD1. The CDR3 spans 16 residues. Germline values: CDR1 SEHNR, CDR2 FQNEAQ (reference sequence). The junction had 11 bases not matched to a gene; V was cut back by 5 bases and J by 3 bases. CDR3 nucleotide sequence: TGTGCCAGCAGCCCCTATCCGGGACAGGGAGACTACGAGCAGTACTTC. Protein sequence: CASSPYPGQGDYEQYF.

The chain links TRBV9 to TRBJ2-1, with 9 bases matching TRBD2. This CDR3 region has 16 residues. Per germline, CDR1 SGDLS and CDR2 YYNGEE. With V trimmed by 1 base and J by 8 bases, 10 bases remained unmatched. This chain's CDR3 is CASSVMGGGAGYEQFF. CDR3 DNA: TGTGCCAGCAGCGTAATGGGCGGGGGGGCAGGTTATGAGCAGTTCTTC.

This sequence joins TRBV6-1 and TRBJ2-1; maybe TRBD1 (6 bases). CDR3 length equals 18 residues. The V end was cut by 2 bases, the J end by 3 bases, with 20 bases between. From germline, CDR1 is MNHNS and CDR2 SASEGT. The DNA of the CDR3 is TGTGCCAGCAGTGAACTCCCGAGGGGGAGCGGATACTACAATGAGCAGTTCTTC. Translating gives CASSELPRGSGYYNEQFF.

The chain carries TRBV6-5 and TRBJ2-7; 12 positions match TRBD2. The CDR3 is made up of 14 amino acids. J gave up 4 bases and V 7 bases, and 5 bases lay outside the gene matches. Germline V gene sequence: CDR1 MNHEY, CDR2 SVGAGI. CDR3 in DNA: TGTGCCAGCAATAGACTAGCGGGAGCGTACGAGCAGTACTTC. This encodes CASNRLAGAYEQYF.

The rearrangement joins TRBV6-6 to TRBJ2-7; D might be TRBD2 (5 bases). Germline CDR1 MNHNY, CDR2 SVGAGI (reference sequence). Trimming cost V 2 bases and J 0 bases, with 11 bases left between them. CDR3 length: 15 amino acids. For the CDR3, the DNA is TGTGCCAGCAGTTACAGTTTAGGGAGCTCCTACGAGCAGTACTTC. Encoded protein: CASSYSLGSSYEQYF.

The V call is TRBV5-1, the J call TRBJ2-5; D uncertain. CDR3 size: 11 residues. CDR1 is SGHRS, CDR2 YFSETQ, per germline. V lost 7 bases, J lost 4 bases, and 8 bases lay in between. The CDR3 nucleotides are TGCGCCAGCTTATTCCGAGAGACCCAGTACTTC. Its translation is CASLFRETQYF.

The gene calls are TRBV11-2 and TRBJ2-5, with D unresolved. The CDR3 contains 14 residues. Trimming pared 1 base from V and 5 bases from J, leaving 11 bases between. Germline values: CDR1 SGHAT, CDR2 FQNNGV. CDR3 in amino acids: CASSLGRGPETQYF. Written as DNA, the CDR3 is TGTGCCAGCAGCTTAGGAAGAGGTCCGGAGACCCAGTACTTC.

V gene TRBV25-1 combines with J gene TRBJ1-4, with D hard to call. Looked up from germline, CDR1 is MGHDK and CDR2 is SYGVNS. The length of the CDR3 is 17 residues. V was clipped by 2 bases and J by 5 bases, with 18 bases between them. CDR3 amino acids: CASSEPIGPVANEKLFF. For the CDR3, the DNA is TGTGCCAGCAGTGAACCCATTGGGCCTGTGGCGAATGAAAAACTGTTTTTT.

V is TRBV30 and J is TRBJ1-5; TRBD1 aligns across 9 bases. CDR3 size: 15 residues. Germline-derived CDR1 and CDR2 are GTSNPN and SVGIG (reference sequence). V lost 1 base and J lost 5; bases outside the gene matches: 6. CDR3 in amino acids: CAWSATGGSYQPQHF. DNA for the CDR3: TGTGCCTGGAGTGCGACAGGGGGTAGTTATCAGCCCCAGCATTTT.